The entry below gives a single TCR beta chain sequence along with its context. Antigen unknown. This entry is derived from a study of shared clonotypes between healthy human individuals. The table came from immunoSEQ multiplex PCR; TCRdb's copy has only in-frame clones and leaves some out. The sample includes 760,000 or so clones, about 96% of them seen just once. Terminally differentiated effector memory CD45RA+ cells were left out of the naive CD8 fraction, which was CD45RO-negative and positively selected for CCR7. Study-wide results and limits: Clonotype sharing among donors was expected to depend on sequencing depth.

Trimming pared 4 bases from V and 1 base from J, leaving 7 bases between. Germline V gene sequence: CDR1 MNHNS, CDR2 SASEGT. The CDR3 is 14 amino acids. V gene TRBV6-1 combines with J gene TRBJ2-2; no firm D call. The origin of this receptor is a man aged 30 to 45 in good health. Sequencing was carried out using naive CD8+ T cells sorted from blood. In DNA form, the CDR3 reads TGTGCCAGCAGTGTCCGCAGGAACACCGGGGAGCTGTTTTTT. This encodes CASSVRRNTGELFF.